The 9 T cell receptor beta chains in this list originate from one sample, sequenced in a study of cytomegalovirus exposure and HLA in healthy donors (dated by TCRdb to the late 2010s). The method was the immunoSEQ multiplex PCR assay. The multiplex PCR relied on a mix of 60 forward primers for TCR Vbeta segments and 13 reverse primers for TCR Jbeta segments. TCRdb took over this immuneACCESS table, retaining in-frame rearrangements with V and J assigned. Such tables are incomplete; in checked studies, under half of the missing clones stem from an unresolved V gene, and the remainder is unexplained. The sample contains more than 85,000 clones, roughly 75% of them found a single time. The ten largest clonotypes hold 4.8% of the sample. The material sequenced was PBMCs. These receptors were collected from a woman aged 18-29 years in good health and CMV-seropositive.

In this sample, this clone turned up a few times. The chain combines TRBV7-2 with TRBJ1-2; D remains ambiguous. The length of the CDR3 is 14 residues. V was trimmed by 1 base and J by 0 bases, leaving 6 bases between them. Germline V CDR1 and CDR2: SGHTA, FQGNSA. CDR3 nucleotide sequence: TGTGCCAGCAGCTTAGAAATAACTAACTATGGCTACACCTTC. This gives the protein CASSLEITNYGYTF.

V and J are TRBV7-2 and TRBJ2-7; the match to TRBD2 covers 13 bases. The CDR3 extends over 15 amino acids. After removal of 5 bases from V and 2 bases from J, the junction contained 3 bases not matched to a gene. Looked up from germline, CDR1 is SGHTA and CDR2 is FQGNSA. CDR3 in amino acids: CASSPLAGGPYEQYF. CDR3 bases: TGTGCCAGCAGCCCACTAGCGGGAGGGCCCTACGAGCAGTACTTC.

The chain recombines TRBV10-3 with TRBJ1-1; 7 bases are a match to TRBD1. This CDR3 comprises 15 residues. Germline V lookup: CDR1 ENHRY, CDR2 SYGVKD. J gave up 0 bases and V 2 bases, and 3 bases lay outside the gene matches. The CDR3 is CAISETGQMNTEAFF. In DNA, the CDR3 is TGTGCCATCAGTGAGACGGGACAGATGAACACTGAAGCTTTCTTT.

This clone showed up just once. This sequence joins TRBV28 and TRBJ2-2; D remains unclear. This CDR3 is built from 12 residues. The germline CDR1 and CDR2 sequences are MDHEN and SYDVKM. The V end lost 5 bases, the J end lost 7 bases, and 8 bases lay between the germline ends. The CDR3 DNA follows: TGTGCCAGCAGTCCGACATTCGGGGAGCTGTTTTTT. Amino acids: CASSPTFGELFF.

The sample holds a few counts of this clone. The chain carries TRBV6-1 and TRBJ2-7; 12 nucleotides agree with TRBD2. This CDR3 contains 14 residues. With 3 bases clipped from V and 3 bases from J, the junction kept 0 bases outside the gene matches. Germline V gene sequence: CDR1 MNHNS, CDR2 SASEGT. CDR3 sequence (DNA): TGTGCCAGCAGTGAGGGACTAGCGGGCTACGAGCAGTACTTC. It is translated as CASSEGLAGYEQYF.

The chain uses TRBV27 and TRBJ2-1; 9 bases fit TRBD2. The CDR3 covers 15 residues. Germline CDR1 is MNHEY and CDR2 is SMNVEV (reference sequence). The junction had 12 bases not matched to a gene; V was cut back by 7 bases and J by 8 bases. CDR3 amino acids: CASTPREGRLHEQFF. For the CDR3, the DNA is TGTGCCAGCACCCCGCGGGAGGGCCGACTTCATGAGCAGTTCTTC.

This chain connects TRBV28 to TRBJ2-3; 11 bases are a match to TRBD1. Germline CDR1 MDHEN, CDR2 SYDVKM. CDR3 length: 16 amino acids. The V gene end was trimmed by 5 bases and the J gene end by 5 bases; junction bases not matched to a gene: 9. CDR3 sequence reads: CASSPGTGGFGDTQYF. CDR3 nucleotides: TGTGCCAGCAGTCCGGGGACAGGGGGATTTGGAGATACGCAGTATTTT. Complete variable domain (other parts from reference TRBV28 and TRBJ2-3): DVKVTQSSRYLVKRTGEKVFLECVQDMDHENMFWYRQDPGLGLRLIYFSYDVKMKEKGDIPEGYSVSREKKERFSLILESASTNQTSMYLCASSPGTGGFGDTQYFGPGTRLTVL.

In its sample, this clone was seen once. V and J are TRBV25-1 and TRBJ2-5, with no clear D. The CDR3 runs 14 residues. In germline, CDR1 is MGHDK, CDR2 SYGVNS. V gave up 1 base and J gave up 1 base, with 7 bases separating them. CDR3 residues: CASSESEVQETQYF. The DNA for the CDR3 is TGTGCCAGCAGTGAATCAGAGGTCCAAGAGACCCAGTACTTC.

The chain is built from TRBV5-4 and TRBJ2-7, with no clear D. This CDR3 comprises 16 residues. Per the germline V gene, CDR1 is SGHNT and CDR2 is YYREEE (reference sequence). Trimming left V 0 bases short and J 5 bases short, with 18 bases between. DNA of the CDR3: TGTGCCAGCAGCTTGGCCTCAGGTAGTACGCCACACGAGCAGTACTTC. Translating it yields CASSLASGSTPHEQYF.